What follows are 9 T cell receptor beta chains derived from one specimen sequenced in a study of shared clonotypes between healthy human individuals. Naive CD8 cells comprised CD45RO-negative, CCR7-positively selected cells, excluding terminally differentiated effector memory CD45RA+ cells. Libraries were prepared by immunoSEQ multiplex PCR; TCRdb keeps only in-frame clonotypes and omits some of them. This table has about 2 million clones, just under 95% appearing once. Sample: naive CD8+ T cells sorted from blood. All receptors come from a man aged 18 to 30 in good health.

The chain couples TRBV13 to TRBJ1-3; D possibly corresponds to TRBD1 (6 bases). Trimming removed 0 bases from V and 0 bases from J, with 6 bases in between. CDR3 length: 15 residues. The germline V gene has CDR1 PRHDT and CDR2 FYEKMQ (reference sequence). The CDR3 spells CASSLGTGSGNTIYF. CDR3 DNA sequence: TGTGCCAGCAGCTTAGGGACAGGCTCTGGAAACACCATATATTTT.

V is TRBV27 and J is TRBJ2-2, with 14 bases fitting TRBD2. Germline lookup yields CDR1 MNHEY and CDR2 SMNVEV (reference sequence). The CDR3 has 18 amino acids. The V and J ends lost 6 bases and 5 bases, in that order; junction bases with no gene match: 11. Written as DNA, the CDR3 is TGTGCCAGCAGCCCAGGGACTAGCGGGAGAGGTTGGACCGGGGAGCTGTTTTTT. Amino acids: CASSPGTSGRGWTGELFF.

The gene calls are TRBV2 and TRBJ1-2, with D uncertain. Germline assignment: CDR1 SNHLY and CDR2 FYNNEI. CDR3 length: 13 residues. V lost 7 bases and J 1 base, leaving 10 bases between the germline ends. The DNA for the CDR3 is TGTGCCAGCATCGAGGCCAGTAACTATGGCTACACCTTC. This codes for CASIEASNYGYTF.

CDR3 in DNA: TGTGCCAGCACTCAGGGGCTAGGCTACGAGCAGTACTTC. Its protein product is CASTQGLGYEQYF. This sequence joins TRBV5-8 and TRBJ2-7; tentative D call: TRBD1 (6 bases). With 6 bases removed from V and 3 bases from J, the gap between germline ends came to 13 bases. The CDR3 runs to 13 residues. Germline V gene sequence: CDR1 SGHTS, CDR2 YDEGEE. Filled out from reference TRBV5-8 and TRBJ2-7, the complete variable domain reads EAGVTQSPTHLIKTRGQQATLRCSPISGHTSVYWYQQALGLGLQFLLWYDEGEERNRGNFPPRFSGRQFPNYSSELNVNALELEDSALYLCASTQGLGYEQYFGPGTRLTVT.

The chain links TRBV6-1 to TRBJ1-5; no definite D call. CDR3 size: 13 residues. Germline V lookup: CDR1 MNHNS, CDR2 SASEGT. V was cut by 3 bases and J by 6 bases, with 9 bases left in between. The CDR3 protein is CASSDGLGQPQHF. The CDR3 nucleotides read TGTGCCAGCAGTGATGGGCTTGGTCAGCCCCAGCATTTT.

V is TRBV4-1 and J is TRBJ2-5, with D possibly being TRBD1 (5 bases). The V gene's germline CDR1 is MGHRA and CDR2 YSYEKL. The V and J ends lost 1 base and 2 bases respectively, with 14 bases between them. This CDR3 is 16 amino acids long. The CDR3: CASSQAQGARQETQYF. Here the CDR3 DNA reads TGCGCCAGCAGCCAAGCCCAAGGGGCGCGTCAAGAGACCCAGTACTTC.

The chain has TRBV5-1 and TRBJ1-3; D is uncertain. Germline CDR1 is SGHRS and CDR2 is YFSETQ. Between the trimmed V and J ends, which lost 7 bases and 1 base, there was a span of 9 bases. CDR3 size: 13 residues. The CDR3 coding sequence is TGCGCCAGCGCGTCAAATTCTGGAAACACCATATATTTT. It specifies CASASNSGNTIYF.

The chain is built from TRBV6-5 and TRBJ2-7; D unresolved. In germline, CDR1 is MNHEY, CDR2 SVGAGI. The CDR3 runs to 15 residues. V was cut by 2 bases and J by 0 bases, with 11 bases left in between. CDR3: CASSYLAESSYEQYF. The CDR3 DNA follows: TGTGCCAGCAGTTACCTGGCGGAAAGCTCCTACGAGCAGTACTTC.

This sequence joins TRBV6-5 and TRBJ1-4; 10 nucleotides match TRBD1. After removal of 2 bases from V and 6 bases from J, the junction contained 6 bases not matched to a gene. CDR3 length: 16 residues. Germline lookup yields CDR1 MNHEY and CDR2 SVGAGI. The CDR3 DNA follows: TGTGCCAGCAGTTACGGAGCCGGGACAGGGGATGAAAAACTGTTTTTT. Its translation: CASSYGAGTGDEKLFF.